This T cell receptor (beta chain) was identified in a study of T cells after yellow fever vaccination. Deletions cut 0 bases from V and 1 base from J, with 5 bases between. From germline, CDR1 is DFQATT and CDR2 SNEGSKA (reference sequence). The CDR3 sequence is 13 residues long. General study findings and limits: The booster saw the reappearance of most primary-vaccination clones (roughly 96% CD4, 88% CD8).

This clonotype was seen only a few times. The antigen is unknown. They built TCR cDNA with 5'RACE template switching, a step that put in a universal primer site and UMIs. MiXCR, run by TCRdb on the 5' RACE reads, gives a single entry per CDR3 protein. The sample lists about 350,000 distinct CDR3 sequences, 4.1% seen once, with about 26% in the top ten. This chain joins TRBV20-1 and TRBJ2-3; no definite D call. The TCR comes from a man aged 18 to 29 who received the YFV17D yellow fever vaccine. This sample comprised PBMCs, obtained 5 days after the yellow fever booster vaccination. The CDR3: CSARDIRTDTQYF. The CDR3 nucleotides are TGCAGTGCTAGAGATATCCGCACAGATACGCAGTATTTT.